The present entry profiles one TCR beta chain with its context. There is no known antigen for this receptor. Base quality data are lacking; no much larger clone is found one base away. These data originate in a study of blood T cell repertoires in COVID-19 (TCRdb year 2020). Context from the whole study: ImmuneRACE Cohort 3 recovered participants were defined by two consecutive negative NP/OP PCR tests, healthcare professional clearance, or symptom resolution. The collaborator samples originated in the United States, Italy and Spain and spanned the acute and convalescent phases of COVID-19. The prospective study material was composed of cDNA or gDNA derived from T cells, B-cell-depleted T cells, or PBMCs. Subjects who had been exposed to COVID-19, were actively infected with it, or had recovered from it provided the deeply sampled blood TCRbeta repertoires that made up the dataset. A freely available public database, intended as a resource for researchers studying the immune response to SARS-CoV-2, is where the repertoires were released. The samples were drawn from the first 160 participants of the ongoing ImmuneRACE study and from some 1,300 subjects provided by 6 global collaborators. The sample metadata nearly always contained a de-identified subject ID, COVID-19 status, age in years and sex. Where available, HLA class I and class II types were obtained from metadata supplied by the sample provider rather than from assay-based typing. General study outcomes and caveats: How much clinical and demographic metadata was included differed by source and by participant, and the metadata was provided uncurated.

TCRbeta CDR3 regions were amplified from genomic DNA using the immunoSEQ Assay, a bias-controlled multiplex PCR. As for the original processing: Within the assay, amplification of reference gene primers was used to estimate how many nucleated cells each sample contained. To quantify the absolute abundance of each unique TCRbeta CDR3 rearrangement, sequence reads were collapsed and filtered. For each sample, productive Simpson clonality was calculated by taking the square root of Simpson's diversity index across productive rearrangements. TCRdb retrieved this table from immuneACCESS and kept in-frame rearrangements only. Not all clones are present; in checked studies, unresolved V genes account for under half, and no reason is known for the remainder. V and J calls and clone size come straight from that table; D and trimming were deduced from the DNA. In this sample the table shows a few hundred thousand clones, approximately 87% of which occur a single time. 3% to 3.5% of the sample rests with the top ten.

In the prospective study, participants were roughly 18 to 100 years old, resided in around 25 geographic areas of the United States, and were enrolled through a virtual design. In the prospective study, participants were assigned to cohorts based on the clinical history participants reported in a screening survey and a study questionnaire. In the prospective study, mobile phlebotomists collected whole blood, serum and a nasopharyngeal or oropharyngeal swab from each participant. Additional blood draws and questionnaires over an approximately two-month period could optionally be provided by prospective study participants. Prospective study blood samples were shipped either frozen or at room temperature before DNA extraction. Here V drops 0 bases and J drops 3 bases, and the junction holds 8 bases not matched to any gene. The germline V gene supplies CDR1 MNHEY and CDR2 SVGEGT. Measured from the cysteine to the phenylalanine, the CDR3 is 17 residues long. The only DNA kept is the CDR3, 51 bases in frame from the first base.

Sequenced material: PBMCs or T cells enriched from blood (not recorded which). This chain is built from TRBV6-2 or TRBV6-3 and TRBJ2-4; TRBD2 fits 7 bases in the junction. This receptor was taken from a woman between 45 and 60 years old in a cohort exposed to, infected with or recovered from COVID-19 (not recorded which). This receptor has the CDR3 CASSYSRASGDKNIQYF. The nucleotide sequence is TGTGCCAGCAGTTACTCGAGGGCTAGCGGAGACAAAAACATTCAGTACTTC.